This T cell receptor (beta chain) was retrieved from a study of cytomegalovirus exposure and HLA in healthy donors. There are a few counts of this clone. The PCR was carried out with 60 Vbeta primers and 13 Jbeta primers. The data were produced by immunoSEQ multiplex PCR, yet TCRdb's version contains in-frame clones alone and is incomplete. The table records some 150,000 clones, 60% to 85% of them present only once. This receptor was taken from a female donor in good health and CMV-seropositive. Material for sequencing was PBMCs.

In DNA form, the CDR3 reads TGTGCCACCAGCGAACAGGGCTACGAGCAGTACTTC. Protein product: CATSEQGYEQYF. The rearrangement joins TRBV15 to TRBJ2-5; D might be TRBD1 (6 bases). The J call could be wrong; TRBJ2-7 is a better fit for the DNA end. Germline V CDR1 and CDR2: LNHNV, YYDKDF (reference sequence). This CDR3 is 12 amino acids long.